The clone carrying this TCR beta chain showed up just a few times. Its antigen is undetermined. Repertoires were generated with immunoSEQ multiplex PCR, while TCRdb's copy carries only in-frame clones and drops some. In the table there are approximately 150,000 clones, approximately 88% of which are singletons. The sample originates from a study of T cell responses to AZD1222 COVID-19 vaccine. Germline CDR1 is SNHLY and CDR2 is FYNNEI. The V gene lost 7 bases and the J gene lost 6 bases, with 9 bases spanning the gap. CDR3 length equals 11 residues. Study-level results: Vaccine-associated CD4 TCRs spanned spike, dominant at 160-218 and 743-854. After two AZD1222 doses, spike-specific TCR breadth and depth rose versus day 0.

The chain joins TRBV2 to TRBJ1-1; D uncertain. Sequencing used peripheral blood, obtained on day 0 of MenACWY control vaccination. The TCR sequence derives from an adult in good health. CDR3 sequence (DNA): TGTGCCAGCAAAGGGATTCCTGAAGCTTTCTTT. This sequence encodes CASKGIPEAFF.